The 5 T cell receptor beta chains listed next were all sequenced from one sample in a study of cytomegalovirus exposure and HLA in healthy donors. The primer mix had 60 Vbeta and 13 Jbeta primers. Generated by immunoSEQ multiplex PCR, the TCRdb table keeps only in-frame clones and is missing some. The sample lists about 130,000 clones, over 60% occurring once. Sequencing was done on a sample of PBMCs. All receptors derive from a man aged 35 to 55 in good health and CMV-seronegative.

This clone was seen only a few times. V gene TRBV7-6 combines with J gene TRBJ1-1; maybe TRBD1 (5 bases). From germline, CDR1 is SGHVS and CDR2 FNYEAQ. The germline V and J ends were trimmed by 0 bases and 1 base, with 9 bases remaining between them. CDR3 length: 15 residues. The CDR3 loop is CASSLAGQGNTEAFF. CDR3 DNA sequence: TGTGCCAGCAGCTTAGCAGGGCAGGGGAACACTGAAGCTTTCTTT.

V usage is TRBV30 and J usage is TRBJ1-5; 9 nucleotides agree with TRBD1. Trimming removed 1 base from V and 5 bases from J; junction bases left unmatched: 0. The germline gives CDR1 GTSNPN, CDR2 SVGIG (reference sequence). This CDR3 contains 13 residues. In DNA, the CDR3 is TGTGCCTGGAGTGGACAGGGGGATCAGCCCCAGCATTTT. It translates to CAWSGQGDQPQHF.

V gene TRBV2 combines with J gene TRBJ1-5, with D uncertain. This CDR3 is 13 amino acids long. Germline V gene data show CDR1 as SNHLY and CDR2 as FYNNEI. V shed 7 bases and J shed 2 bases, with 9 bases lying between them. The CDR3 sequence is CASTFSRNQPQHF. The CDR3, as DNA: TGTGCCAGCACCTTCAGTCGCAATCAGCCCCAGCATTTT.

This chain joins TRBV7-6 and TRBJ2-7, with 7 bases that match TRBD1. The CDR3 is made up of 15 amino acids. With V trimmed by 1 base and J by 4 bases, 7 bases remained unmatched. Looked up from germline, CDR1 is SGHVS and CDR2 is FNYEAQ. In DNA form, the CDR3 reads TGTGCCAGCAGCTTAGGCCGACAGGGAGATTACGAGCAGTACTTC. This sequence encodes CASSLGRQGDYEQYF.

This clone occurred once. The CDR3 DNA follows: TGTGCCAGTAGTCCTAGCACAGATACGCAGTATTTT. This translates into CASSPSTDTQYF. This chain uses TRBV19 with TRBJ2-3; D call uncertain. V was cut by 5 bases and J by 0 bases, with 3 bases left in between. Germline CDR1 and CDR2: LNHDA and SQIVND (reference sequence). This CDR3 is 12 amino acids long.